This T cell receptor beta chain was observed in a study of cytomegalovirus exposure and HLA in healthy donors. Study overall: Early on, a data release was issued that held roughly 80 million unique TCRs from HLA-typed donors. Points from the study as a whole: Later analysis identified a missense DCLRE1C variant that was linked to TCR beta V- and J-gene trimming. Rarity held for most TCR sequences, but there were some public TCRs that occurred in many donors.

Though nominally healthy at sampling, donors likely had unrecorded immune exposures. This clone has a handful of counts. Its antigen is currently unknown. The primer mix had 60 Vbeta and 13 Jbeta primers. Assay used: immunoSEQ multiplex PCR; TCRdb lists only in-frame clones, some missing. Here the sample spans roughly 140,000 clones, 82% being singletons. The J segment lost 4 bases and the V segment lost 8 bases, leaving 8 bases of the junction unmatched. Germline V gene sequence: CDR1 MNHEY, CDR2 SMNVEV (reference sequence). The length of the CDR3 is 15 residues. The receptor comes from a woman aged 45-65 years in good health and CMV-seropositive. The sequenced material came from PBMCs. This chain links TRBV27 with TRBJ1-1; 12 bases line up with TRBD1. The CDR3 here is CASYGTGGRITEAFF. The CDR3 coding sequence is TGTGCCAGCTATGGGACAGGGGGCAGGATCACTGAAGCTTTCTTT.